One sample yielded the 32 T cell receptor beta chains listed below, sequenced in a study of blood T cell repertoires in COVID-19. The data were produced by immunoSEQ multiplex PCR, yet TCRdb's version contains in-frame clones alone and is incomplete. This sample carries under 250,000 clones, 80% to 90% of them seen once, and the ten largest clones take just over 0.7%. Sequencing input: peripheral blood. All receptors come from a middle-aged man with acute or convalescent COVID-19.

This clone was observed a few times. The chain joins TRBV10-3 to TRBJ2-3; D gene ambiguous. Trimming pared 3 bases from V and 1 base from J, leaving 11 bases between. Looked up from germline, CDR1 is ENHRY and CDR2 is SYGVKD. The CDR3 is 15 amino acids. CDR3 DNA: TGTGCCATCAGTGACCCGGAGAGGCGCACAGATACGCAGTATTTT. Protein: CAISDPERRTDTQYF.

The chain links TRBV6-5 to TRBJ2-1; 9 bases are a match to TRBD2. Trimming removed 6 bases from V and 3 bases from J; junction bases left unmatched: 3. CDR3 size: 14 residues. Germline lookup yields CDR1 MNHEY and CDR2 SVGAGI. CDR3 residues: CASSAGGDYNEQFF. In DNA form, the CDR3 reads TGTGCCAGCAGCGCGGGGGGGGACTACAATGAGCAGTTCTTC.

The rearrangement links TRBV5-1 to TRBJ1-6; no clear D. In germline, CDR1 is SGHRS, CDR2 YFSETQ. This CDR3 contains 15 residues. The V end lost 3 bases, the J end lost 6 bases, and 13 bases lay between the germline ends. CDR3 in amino acids: CASSWSGEFNSPLHF. CDR3 nucleotide sequence: TGCGCCAGCAGCTGGAGTGGGGAGTTTAATTCACCCCTCCACTTT.

This chain uses TRBV5-6 with TRBJ2-7; TRBD2 agrees at 11 bases. CDR3 size: 14 residues. Unmatched junction bases numbered 5, after V lost 4 bases and J lost 5 bases. Germline V lookup: CDR1 SGHDT, CDR2 YYEEEE. CDR3 DNA sequence: TGTGCCAGCAGCCCTAGCGGGAGGCCCAACGAGCAGTACTTC. Translated: CASSPSGRPNEQYF.

The chain links TRBV28 to TRBJ1-6; no reliable D call. The CDR3 consists of 16 residues. With 6 bases removed from V and 0 bases from J, the gap between germline ends came to 12 bases. Germline-derived CDR1 and CDR2 are MDHEN and SYDVKM. DNA of the CDR3: TGTGCCAGCAGCCGAGTATTGAGCTCCTATAATTCACCCCTCCACTTT. Translating it yields CASSRVLSSYNSPLHF.

This chain uses TRBV9 with TRBJ1-2, with TRBD1 matching over 7 bases. Germline loops: CDR1 SGDLS, CDR2 YYNGEE. The CDR3 is 15 residues long. V shed 1 base, J shed 3 bases, and the junction held 6 bases outside the gene matches. CDR3 sequence (DNA): TGTGCCAGCAGCGTAATCATGGGGACAGACTATGGCTACACCTTC. Translated: CASSVIMGTDYGYTF.

The V gene is TRBV3-1 (or the pseudogene TRBV3-2), the J gene TRBJ2-3, with no clear D. V shed 1 base and J shed 0 bases, with 8 bases lying between them. Germline CDR1 is LGHDT and CDR2 is YNNKEL (reference sequence). The CDR3 is 15 residues long. This CDR3 reads CASSQVSSSTDTQYF. CDR3 DNA: TGTGCCAGCAGCCAAGTTTCTAGTAGCACAGATACGCAGTATTTT.

The DNA for the CDR3 is TGTGCCAGTAGAATGAGGAGCAATCAGCCCCAGCATTTT. Translation gives CASRMRSNQPQHF. V gene TRBV19 combines with J gene TRBJ1-5; D remains ambiguous. This CDR3 has 13 residues. V lost 6 bases and J lost 1, with 7 bases in between. The germline V gene encodes CDR1 LNHDA and CDR2 SQIVND (reference sequence).

V is TRBV5-4 and J is TRBJ1-6; D uncertain. The CDR3 has 12 residues. Germline V gene sequence: CDR1 SGHNT, CDR2 YYREEE (reference sequence). V was trimmed by 4 bases and J by 6 bases, leaving 5 bases between them. The DNA of the CDR3 is TGTGCCAGCAGCCCGGTTAATTCACCCCTCCACTTT. As protein: CASSPVNSPLHF.

The chain has TRBV23-1 and TRBJ1-4; the match to TRBD1 covers 10 bases. TRBV23-1 is labeled an ORF, and its function is uncertain. The CDR3 sequence is 15 residues long. V shed 3 bases, J shed 8 bases, and the junction held 6 bases outside the gene matches. The CDR3 nucleotides read TGCGCCAGCAGTCAGCAGGGACAGGGGAAAGAAAAACTGTTTTTT. Translating it yields CASSQQGQGKEKLFF.

V gene TRBV19 combines with J gene TRBJ2-3; D possibly corresponds to TRBD2 (6 bases). V lost 5 bases and J 0 bases, leaving 9 bases between the germline ends. The CDR3 totals 14 residues. In germline, CDR1 is LNHDA, CDR2 SQIVND (reference sequence). The CDR3 sequence is CASSPGTSTDTQYF. The CDR3 nucleotides are TGTGCCAGTAGTCCTGGGACTAGCACAGATACGCAGTATTTT.

In the case of this clone: Different DNA sequences within this sample yield the same CDR3. This chain links TRBV5-1 with TRBJ1-4; 11 bases line up with TRBD1. The ends lost 4 bases at V and 7 bases at J; junction bases unmatched: 6. The CDR3 has 15 amino acids. CDR1 and CDR2 (germline): SGHRS, YFSETQ. The CDR3 is CASSLTGTGGEKLFF. CDR3 in DNA: TGCGCCAGCAGCCTGACGGGGACAGGGGGTGAAAAACTGTTTTTT. The complete variable domain, with remaining parts taken from reference TRBV5-1 and TRBJ1-4, reads KAGVTQTPRYLIKTRGQQVTLSCSPISGHRSVSWYQQTPGQGLQFLFEYFSETQRNKGNFPGRFSGRQFSNSRSEMNVSTLELGDSALYLCASSLTGTGGEKLFFGSGTQLSVL.

The chain carries TRBV27 and TRBJ1-1; D might be TRBD1 (5 bases). Germline lookup yields CDR1 MNHEY and CDR2 SMNVEV (reference sequence). The V end was cut by 6 bases, the J end by 7 bases, with 12 bases between. This CDR3 has 12 amino acids. CDR3 loop: CASSPGGGEAFF. Here the CDR3 DNA reads TGTGCCAGCAGCCCCGGGGGGGGTGAAGCTTTCTTT.

The chain couples TRBV29-1 to TRBJ1-2; 9 bases match TRBD1. V shed 4 bases, J shed 7 bases, and the junction held 19 bases outside the gene matches. This CDR3 is built from 17 residues. Germline CDR1 and CDR2: SQVTM and ANQGSEA. The CDR3 DNA reads TGCAGCGTTGTCCAGCTTATGACCGGACAGGGGCTGGCTGGCTACACCTTC. Amino acid sequence: CSVVQLMTGQGLAGYTF. The full variable domain, rest sourced from reference TRBV29-1 and TRBJ1-2, is SAVISQKPSRDICQRGTSLTIQCQVDSQVTMMFWYRQQPGQSLTLIATANQGSEATYESGFVIDKFPISRPNLTFSTLTVSNMSPEDSSIYLCSVVQLMTGQGLAGYTFGSGTRLTVV.

The chain links TRBV18 to TRBJ1-3; maybe TRBD1 (5 bases). Trimming cost V 5 bases and J 8 bases, with 13 bases left between them. The CDR3 is made up of 13 amino acids. From germline, CDR1 is KGHSH and CDR2 LQKENI. In nucleotides, the CDR3 is TGTGCCAGCTCAGGGACTGCGTATCACACCATATATTTT. Translation: CASSGTAYHTIYF.

The J gene is TRBJ2-1, the V gene TRBV6-6; 10 nucleotides line up with TRBD1. Germline values: CDR1 MNHNY, CDR2 SVGAGI (reference sequence). This CDR3 contains 15 residues. Trimming cost V 6 bases and J 3 bases; bases outside gene matches: 5. CDR3 amino acids: CASRKGQGNYNEQFF. The CDR3 DNA sequence: TGTGCCAGCAGGAAGGGACAGGGGAACTACAATGAGCAGTTCTTC.

The chain uses TRBV7-9 and TRBJ2-2; D unresolved. The germline CDR1 and CDR2 sequences are SEHNR and FQNEAQ (reference sequence). This CDR3 has 11 amino acids. V dropped 3 bases and J dropped 8 bases, with 4 bases sitting between them. The CDR3 loop reads CASSLSGELFF. Here the CDR3 DNA reads TGTGCCAGCAGCTTGTCAGGGGAGCTGTTTTTT.

The chain uses TRBV11-2 and TRBJ1-2; 10 bases are a match to TRBD1. CDR3 length: 15 residues. From germline, CDR1 is SGHAT and CDR2 FQNNGV. Trimming cost V 8 bases and J 6 bases; bases outside gene matches: 12. As DNA, the CDR3 is TGTGCCAGCCAAATCCCGGGACAGGGGAGGGATGGCTACACCTTC. It translates to CASQIPGQGRDGYTF.

The gene calls are TRBV5-6 and TRBJ1-2, with TRBD1 as a possible D gene (5 bases). The V and J ends lost 1 base and 7 bases respectively, with 17 bases between them. Germline V gene sequence: CDR1 SGHDT, CDR2 YYEEEE. This CDR3 spans 15 amino acids. The CDR3 loop is CASSLYSAAGLGYTF. CDR3 nucleotide sequence: TGTGCCAGCAGCTTGTATTCGGCGGCAGGGCTTGGCTACACCTTC.

The chain is built from TRBV6-2 or TRBV6-3 and TRBJ1-2; D is unresolved. This CDR3 has 12 amino acids. The V gene's germline CDR1 is MNHEY and CDR2 SVGEGT. Trimming shortened V by 6 bases and J by 4 bases, and 9 bases separated the two germline ends. This chain's CDR3 is CASSPWAYGYTF. In nucleotides, the CDR3 is TGTGCCAGCAGCCCCTGGGCCTATGGCTACACCTTC.

V and J are TRBV14 and TRBJ1-4; 7 bases line up with TRBD1. The J segment lost 3 bases and the V segment lost 4 bases, leaving 5 bases of the junction unmatched. Germline loops: CDR1 SGHDN, CDR2 FVKESK. The CDR3 is 15 residues long. DNA of the CDR3: TGTGCCAGCAGCCCCACGGGACAGCCTAATGAAAAACTGTTTTTT. It is translated as CASSPTGQPNEKLFF.

V gene TRBV4-1 combines with J gene TRBJ2-1, with 8 bases matching TRBD1. Per germline, CDR1 MGHRA and CDR2 YSYEKL. The CDR3 totals 12 residues. The trim removed 3 bases at V and 13 bases at J, leaving 5 bases unmatched. CDR3 region: CASSQDRAVQFF. The CDR3 nucleotides are TGCGCCAGCAGCCAGGACAGGGCGGTACAGTTCTTC.

The chain is built from TRBV2 and TRBJ1-6; possibly TRBD1 for D (5 bases). V lost 3 bases, J lost 10 bases, and 13 bases lay in between. CDR3 length: 14 residues. CDR1 and CDR2 (germline): SNHLY, FYNNEI. Here the CDR3 reads CASSDGGMGSPLHF. The CDR3 coding sequence is TGTGCCAGCAGTGATGGGGGGATGGGGTCACCCCTCCACTTT. The whole variable domain, remainder taken from reference TRBV2 and TRBJ1-6, is EPEVTQTPSHQVTQMGQEVILRCVPISNHLYFYWYRQILGQKVEFLVSFYNNEISEKSEIFDDQFSVERPDGSNFTLKIRSTKLEDSAMYFCASSDGGMGSPLHFGNGTRLTVT.

The chain links TRBV23-1 to TRBJ1-1; TRBD1 matches at 10 bases. TRBV23-1 is identified as an open reading frame with a role that is uncertain. This CDR3 has 18 amino acids. Unmatched junction bases numbered 10, after V lost 1 base and J lost 2 bases. CDR3 DNA sequence: TGCGCCAGCAGTCAATTCCAGACAGGGGGCTCGAGAAACACTGAAGCTTTCTTT. Its protein product is CASSQFQTGGSRNTEAFF.

The chain is built from TRBV5-1 and TRBJ2-7, with TRBD1 matching 8 bases. The ends lost 3 bases at V and 2 bases at J; junction bases unmatched: 4. Per germline, CDR1 SGHRS and CDR2 YFSETQ. The CDR3 is 14 residues long. The CDR3 DNA is TGCGCCAGCAGCTCCCGGACAGGGACCTACGAGCAGTACTTC. Amino acids: CASSSRTGTYEQYF.

In this sample, this clone turned up a few times. The gene calls are TRBV19 and TRBJ1-3, with 8 bases lining up with TRBD1. Germline CDR1 reads LNHDA; CDR2 reads SQIVND (reference sequence). The V segment lost 7 bases and the J segment 2 bases; nucleotides outside the gene matches: 10. This CDR3 has 16 residues. The CDR3 loop is CASKRLTGDPGNTIYF. CDR3 nucleotides: TGTGCCAGTAAACGACTGACAGGGGACCCTGGAAACACCATATATTTT.

The CDR3 protein is CATSGQAGALEQYF. CDR3 bases: TGTGCCACCAGCGGACAGGCTGGGGCACTCGAGCAGTACTTC. The chain carries TRBV15 and TRBJ2-7; 7 bases are a match to TRBD1. After removal of 5 bases from V and 6 bases from J, the junction contained 10 bases not matched to a gene. CDR1 LNHNV and CDR2 YYDKDF come from the germline V gene (reference sequence). CDR3 length: 14 residues.

The chain links TRBV19 to TRBJ1-3; D ambiguous. Trimming cost V 1 base and J 0 bases, with 4 bases left between them. From germline, CDR1 is LNHDA and CDR2 SQIVND (reference sequence). The CDR3 has 14 amino acids. The CDR3 sequence is CASSIGASGNTIYF. The DNA for the CDR3 is TGTGCCAGTAGTATAGGGGCCTCTGGAAACACCATATATTTT.

The chain uses TRBV4-1 and TRBJ2-3; the match to TRBD1 covers 10 bases. Germline V gives CDR1 MGHRA, CDR2 YSYEKL. The CDR3 contains 15 residues. The V gene end was trimmed by 4 bases and the J gene end by 5 bases; junction bases not matched to a gene: 6. CDR3 DNA: TGCGCCAGCAGCCCCTGGACAGGGGGGGGAGATACGCAGTATTTT. This encodes CASSPWTGGGDTQYF.

The sample holds a few counts of this clone. The rearrangement joins TRBV5-1 to TRBJ2-5; D uncertain. V lost 0 bases and J lost 1, with 10 bases in between. Germline values: CDR1 SGHRS, CDR2 YFSETQ. The length of the CDR3 is 15 residues. The CDR3 loop reads CASSLGVNSQETQYF. CDR3 coding DNA: TGCGCCAGCAGCTTGGGCGTCAACAGCCAAGAGACCCAGTACTTC.

The rearrangement joins TRBV9 to TRBJ2-7, with 11 bases lining up with TRBD1. This CDR3 is built from 16 residues. The germline CDR1 and CDR2 sequences are SGDLS and YYNGEE. V lost 1 base, J lost 3 bases, and 6 bases stayed unmatched. CDR3 amino acids: CASSVTGTGGYYEQYF. The CDR3 region has the DNA TGTGCCAGCAGCGTAACCGGGACAGGGGGATACTACGAGCAGTACTTC.

V is TRBV11-2 and J is TRBJ2-7; 8 bases map to TRBD1. J was trimmed by 0 bases and V by 4 bases; bases with no gene match: 2. The germline gives CDR1 SGHAT, CDR2 FQNNGV. This CDR3 comprises 14 residues. The CDR3 region has the DNA TGTGCCAGCAGCTCAGACAGGGGCTCCTACGAGCAGTACTTC. Its protein product is CASSSDRGSYEQYF.